This T cell receptor beta chain was profiled in a study of stem cell transplantation in POMP-related autoinflammatory disease. At the level of the study: Before transplant, CD4+ T cells skewed naive and CD8+ proportions were low. Study-level points and caveats: Fewer unique TRB V-J gene pairings were identified in patients with PRAID.

With regard to this clone: The antigen is unknown.

Generated by immunoSEQ multiplex PCR, the TCRdb table keeps only in-frame clones and is missing some. There are 4,700 or so clones in the sample; 92% occur only once, and approximately 2.3% lies in the top ten. V trimming: 3 bases; J trimming: 4 bases; junction bases outside the gene matches: 5. The CDR3 loop spans 14 amino acids. Germline lookup yields CDR1 MDHEN and CDR2 SYDVKM. The source is a human patient with POMP-related autoinflammation and immune dysregulation (PRAID). Part of the T cell pool may stem from the graft donor. V is TRBV28 and J is TRBJ2-5; the match to TRBD1 covers 7 bases. The specimen comprised CD8+ T cells from PBMCs, sampled after stem cell transplantation. The CDR3 DNA reads as TGTGCCAGCAGTTTCCTCGCAGGGGGAGAGACCCAGTACTTC. Its translation: CASSFLAGGETQYF.